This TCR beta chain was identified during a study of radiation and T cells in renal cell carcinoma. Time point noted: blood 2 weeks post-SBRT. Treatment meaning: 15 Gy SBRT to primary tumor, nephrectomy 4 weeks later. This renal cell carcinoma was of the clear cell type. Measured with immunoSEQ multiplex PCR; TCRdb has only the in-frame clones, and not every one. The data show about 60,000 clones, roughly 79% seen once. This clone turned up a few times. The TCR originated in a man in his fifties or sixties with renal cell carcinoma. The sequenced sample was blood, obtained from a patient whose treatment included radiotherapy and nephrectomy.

Written as DNA, the CDR3 is TGCGCCAGCAGCTTGGAAGGGACTAGCGCTAGCACAGATACGCAGTATTTT. This translates into CASSLEGTSASTDTQYF. The V gene is TRBV5-1, the J gene TRBJ2-3; 10 bases line up with TRBD2. Trimming cost V 0 bases and J 0 bases; bases outside gene matches: 4. Germline loops: CDR1 SGHRS, CDR2 YFSETQ. This CDR3 has 17 amino acids.